This T cell receptor (beta chain) is from a study of blood T cell repertoires in COVID-19. The CDR3 runs to 17 residues. The table came from immunoSEQ multiplex PCR; TCRdb's copy has only in-frame clones and leaves some out. The data show approximately 200,000 clones, 65% to 85% seen once. The age range of participants was about 18 to 95 years, with residence in about two dozen US areas. Self-reported history from a screening survey and questionnaire set each donor's cohort. Two consecutive negative NP/OP PCR tests, clearance, or resolved symptoms defined Cohort 3 recovery. The chain is built from TRBV12-2 and TRBJ1-1; TRBD1 was called by the table and not checked on the DNA. TRBV12-2 is classified as a pseudogene. This TCR was sampled from a man in his forties who had recovered from COVID-19. The sequencing input was PBMCs or T cells enriched from blood (not recorded which). This chain's CDR3 is CASRPIEKEFKGTEAFF. As DNA, the CDR3 is TGTGCAAGTCGCCCCATCGAAAAGGAATTTAAGGGGACTGAAGCTTTCTTT.